Here is one T cell receptor beta chain with its context. Its antigen specificity is not known. The input lacks base qualities; no much larger clone sits a single base away. The record originates from a study of OX40 agonist ivuxolimab in advanced cancers. As for the study more broadly: Ivuxolimab, which targeted the costimulatory receptor OX40 (CD134), was an agonistic, fully human IgG2 monoclonal antibody. Intravenous ivuxolimab was administered to patients every 2 weeks at six dose levels: 0.01, 0.1, 0.3, 1.5, 3 and 10 mg/kg. Of the 50 to 55 patients in dose escalation, 19 had hepatocellular carcinoma, some 15 had melanoma, 9 had renal cell carcinoma and 9 had head and neck cancer. In the dose-escalation cohort, roughly 80% of patients were male, and the mean age was roughly 60 years, with a range of about 20 to 90. Patients were allowed to have had prior anti-PD-1, anti-PD-L1 or anti-CTLA-4 therapy, and approximately 40% of the dose-escalation patients had been treated with checkpoint inhibitors. Partial responses were achieved by three dose-escalation patients, of whom one had hepatocellular carcinoma and two had cutaneous melanoma. Peripheral TCRbeta sequencing was intended to test whether TCR sequence diversity was altered and clonal T-cell expansion was caused by ivuxolimab. The paper covers the monotherapy dose-escalation part of the phase I ivuxolimab trial, which included N of about 56 patients.

The trial excluded patients who had a history of autoimmune disease or were on systemic immunosuppression. Peripheral blood for TCR sequencing was collected from all dose cohorts at baseline, on cycle 4 day 1, and on cycle 7 day 1. Samples came from an open-label, multicenter, first-in-human phase I dose-escalation trial of ivuxolimab. Adults with locally advanced or metastatic head and neck squamous cell, hepatocellular, melanoma or renal cell carcinoma were enrolled in the trial. Before TCR sequencing, CD4+ T cells and CD8+ T cells from peripheral blood were sorted into separate populations. Trimmed from V: 6 bases; trimmed from J: 6 bases; junction bases lacking a gene match: 5. The CDR3 starts with the cysteine, ends with the phenylalanine, and has 14 residues. CDR3 DNA only is kept here, 42 bases in frame from base 1. From a lookup of the germline V gene, CDR1 and CDR2 are MNHNS and SASEGT. Overall study outcomes, separate from this receptor: On average, CD8+ T cells showed more expanded clones than CD4+ T cells after ivuxolimab. In the 0.1-3.0 mg/kg groups, partial responders were among the patients with the lowest normalized peripheral clonal expansion, particularly in CD8+ T cells. At doses of 0.1 to 3.0 mg/kg, clonal expansion of both CD4+ and CD8+ blood T cells was observed from baseline to week 6. Low levels of normalized T-cell clonal expansion were also seen in some patients who did not respond. Antigen specificity was not determined for the clonally expanded peripheral T cells.

Genomic DNA was isolated from the sorted cells so that the TCRbeta CDR3 region could be sequenced. The immunoSEQ Assay was used for sequencing of TCRbeta CDR3 regions. TCRdb obtained this table from immuneACCESS and retained in-frame rearrangements with V and J assigned. These tables miss some clones; where compared with another copy, unresolved V genes account for less than half of the shortfall, and the remainder is unexplained. This sample gives roughly 13,000 clones in total; about 76% of them show up just once. 16% of the sample comes from the top ten. Recombination linked TRBV6-1 to TRBJ1-5; 10 bases in the middle match TRBD1. Sequencing used CD4+ or CD8+ T cells sorted from blood, obtained in a trial of the OX40 agonist ivuxolimab. This receptor was taken from an adult with an advanced solid tumor such as melanoma, head and neck, liver or kidney cancer. The DNA sequence is given as TGTGCCAGCAGCGACAGGGGGCGGGGTCAGCCCCAGCATTTT. The encoded protein is CASSDRGRGQPQHF.